This is a list of T cell receptor beta chains from one sample in a study of Ad26.COV2.S vaccination and SARS-CoV-2 variants. Profiled with immunoSEQ multiplex PCR; TCRdb holds only in-frame clones, not every one. The top ten hold about 3.5% of the sample, which has about 250,000 clones, about 89% seen once. Source: peripheral blood, taken in a trial of Ad26.COV2.S vaccine versus placebo. The source is a person aged 18 to 59 who received the Ad26.COV2.S COVID-19 vaccine or a placebo. Both conserved end residues are part of each CDR3. Each record gives: clone size, D gene, CDR3 length, J gene, V gene, CDR3 protein. The D gene is left open where the match is weak. Clone sizes are given selectively: once, few, many, or a class where the clone is expanded.

clone size: NA; D gene: NA; CDR3 length: 14; J gene: TRBJ2-1; V gene: TRBV28; CDR3 protein: CASRLSAAYNEQFF
clone size: NA; D gene: NA; CDR3 length: 17; J gene: TRBJ2-6; V gene: TRBV5-8; CDR3 protein: CASSLALLLSGANVLTF
clone size: NA; D gene: NA; CDR3 length: 13; J gene: TRBJ2-7; V gene: TRBV12-3/TRBV12-4; CDR3 protein: CASRDGSSYEQYF
clone size: NA; D gene: NA; CDR3 length: 16; J gene: TRBJ2-3; V gene: TRBV7-9; CDR3 protein: CASSLATVWSTDTQYF
clone size: NA; D gene: TRBD1; CDR3 length: 15; J gene: TRBJ2-7; V gene: TRBV5-1; CDR3 protein: CASSLGTGGLYEQYF
clone size: few; D gene: TRBD1; CDR3 length: 14; J gene: TRBJ2-7; V gene: TRBV12-5; CDR3 protein: CASGLPGQGGEQYF
clone size: NA; D gene: TRBD2; CDR3 length: 17; J gene: TRBJ2-3; V gene: TRBV5-1; CDR3 protein: CASSLGLAGGPTHTQYF
clone size: NA; D gene: TRBD1; CDR3 length: 15; J gene: TRBJ1-4; V gene: TRBV30; CDR3 protein: CAWRLGGAGNEKLFF
clone size: NA; D gene: TRBD1; CDR3 length: 15; J gene: TRBJ1-6; V gene: TRBV9; CDR3 protein: CASSDRDSLNSPLHF
clone size: NA; D gene: NA; CDR3 length: 15; J gene: TRBJ1-5; V gene: TRBV30; CDR3 protein: CAWSVGQNVGKPQHF
clone size: NA; D gene: TRBD1; CDR3 length: 13; J gene: TRBJ1-1; V gene: TRBV30; CDR3 protein: CAWSGQGGSSAFF
clone size: NA; D gene: NA; CDR3 length: 13; J gene: TRBJ1-2; V gene: TRBV6-5; CDR3 protein: CASRPRGLYGYTF
clone size: NA; D gene: TRBD1; CDR3 length: 14; J gene: TRBJ1-2; V gene: TRBV25-1; CDR3 protein: CASSGTGTGYGYTF
clone size: NA; D gene: NA; CDR3 length: 15; J gene: TRBJ1-2; V gene: TRBV6-5; CDR3 protein: CASSPVGHPSYGYTF
clone size: NA; D gene: TRBD1; CDR3 length: 15; J gene: TRBJ2-1; V gene: TRBV7-8; CDR3 protein: CASSSFTGQGRQKVF
clone size: NA; D gene: TRBD1; CDR3 length: 14; J gene: TRBJ2-7; V gene: TRBV12-5; CDR3 protein: CASGFGQGTYEQYF
clone size: NA; D gene: NA; CDR3 length: 14; J gene: TRBJ1-6; V gene: TRBV6-1; CDR3 protein: CASSEAQDNSPLHF
clone size: few; D gene: NA; CDR3 length: 13; J gene: TRBJ1-2; V gene: TRBV6-5; CDR3 protein: CASSYSGSRGYTF
clone size: NA; D gene: NA; CDR3 length: 15; J gene: TRBJ1-3; V gene: TRBV18; CDR3 protein: CASSPPGASGNTIYF
clone size: NA; D gene: NA; CDR3 length: 13; J gene: TRBJ2-7; V gene: TRBV18; CDR3 protein: CASSQARYYEQYF